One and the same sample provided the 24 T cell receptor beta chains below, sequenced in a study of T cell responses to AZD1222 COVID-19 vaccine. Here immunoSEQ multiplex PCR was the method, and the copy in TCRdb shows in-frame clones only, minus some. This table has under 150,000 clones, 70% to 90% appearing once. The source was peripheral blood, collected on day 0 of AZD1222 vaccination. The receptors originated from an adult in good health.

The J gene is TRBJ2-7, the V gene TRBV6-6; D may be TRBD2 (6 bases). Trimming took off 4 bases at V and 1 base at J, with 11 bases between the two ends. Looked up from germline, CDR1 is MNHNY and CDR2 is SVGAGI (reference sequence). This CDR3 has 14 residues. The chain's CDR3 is CASSWGDLSYEQYF. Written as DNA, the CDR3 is TGTGCCAGCAGTTGGGGGGACCTATCCTACGAGCAGTACTTC.

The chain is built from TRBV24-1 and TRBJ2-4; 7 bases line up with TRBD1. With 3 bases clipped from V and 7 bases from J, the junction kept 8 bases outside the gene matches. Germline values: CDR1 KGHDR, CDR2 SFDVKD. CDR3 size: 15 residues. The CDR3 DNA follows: TGTGCCACCAGTGATCCAACAGGGGAAGGGAACATTCAGTACTTC. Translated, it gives CATSDPTGEGNIQYF.

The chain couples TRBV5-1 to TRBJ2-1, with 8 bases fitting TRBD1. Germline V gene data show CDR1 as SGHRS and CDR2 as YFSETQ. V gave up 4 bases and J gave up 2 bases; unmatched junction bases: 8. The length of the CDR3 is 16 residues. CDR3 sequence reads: CASSPHTGGPYNEQFF. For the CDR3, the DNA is TGCGCCAGCAGCCCTCATACAGGGGGACCCTACAATGAGCAGTTCTTC. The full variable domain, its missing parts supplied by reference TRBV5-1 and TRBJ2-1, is KAGVTQTPRYLIKTRGQQVTLSCSPISGHRSVSWYQQTPGQGLQFLFEYFSETQRNKGNFPGRFSGRQFSNSRSEMNVSTLELGDSALYLCASSPHTGGPYNEQFFGPGTRLTVL.

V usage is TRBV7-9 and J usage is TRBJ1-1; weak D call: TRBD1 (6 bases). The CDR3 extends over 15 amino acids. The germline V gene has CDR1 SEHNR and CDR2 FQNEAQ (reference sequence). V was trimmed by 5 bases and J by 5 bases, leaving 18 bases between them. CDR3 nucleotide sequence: TGTGCCAGCAGCGATCGTGGGGGGCGGAGGACTGAAGCTTTCTTT. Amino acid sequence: CASSDRGGRRTEAFF.

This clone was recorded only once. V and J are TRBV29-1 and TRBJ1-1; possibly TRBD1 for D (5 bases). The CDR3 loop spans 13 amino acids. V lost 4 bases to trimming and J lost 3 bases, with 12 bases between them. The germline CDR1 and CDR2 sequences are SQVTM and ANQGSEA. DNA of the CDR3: TGCAGCGTTGGAAGGGGAGGGGACACTGAAGCTTTCTTT. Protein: CSVGRGGDTEAFF.

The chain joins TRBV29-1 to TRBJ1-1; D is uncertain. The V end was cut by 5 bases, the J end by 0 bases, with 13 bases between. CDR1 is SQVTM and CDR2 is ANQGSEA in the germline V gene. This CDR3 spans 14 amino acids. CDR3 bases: TGCAGCGTTCAGTCAGGAGGGTTGAACACTGAAGCTTTCTTT. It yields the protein CSVQSGGLNTEAFF.

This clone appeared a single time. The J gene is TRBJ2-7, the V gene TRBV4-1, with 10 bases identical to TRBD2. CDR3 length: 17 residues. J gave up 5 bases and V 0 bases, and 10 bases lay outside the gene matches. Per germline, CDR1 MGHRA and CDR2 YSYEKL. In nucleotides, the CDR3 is TGCGCCAGCAGCCAAGAGTACCCTAGCGGGAGAAGAAACGAGCAGTACTTC. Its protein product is CASSQEYPSGRRNEQYF.

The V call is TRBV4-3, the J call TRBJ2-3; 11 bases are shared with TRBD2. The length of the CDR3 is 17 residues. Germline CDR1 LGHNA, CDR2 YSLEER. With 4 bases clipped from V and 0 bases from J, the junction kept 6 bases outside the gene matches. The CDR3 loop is CASSPGLADTSTDTQYF. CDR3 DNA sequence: TGCGCCAGCAGCCCGGGACTAGCGGATACTAGCACAGATACGCAGTATTTT.

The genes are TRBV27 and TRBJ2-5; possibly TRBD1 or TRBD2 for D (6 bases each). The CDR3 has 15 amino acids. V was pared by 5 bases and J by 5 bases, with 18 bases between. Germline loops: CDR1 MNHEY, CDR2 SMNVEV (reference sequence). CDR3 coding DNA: TGTGCCAGCAGTCCGTTAGGGGGGCTGGGGGAGACCCAGTACTTC. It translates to CASSPLGGLGETQYF.

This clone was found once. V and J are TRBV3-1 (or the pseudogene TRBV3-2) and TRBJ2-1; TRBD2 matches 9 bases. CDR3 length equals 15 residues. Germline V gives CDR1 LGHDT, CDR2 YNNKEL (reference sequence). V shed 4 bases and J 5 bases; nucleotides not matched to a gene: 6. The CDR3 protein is CASSLSGGRNNEQFF. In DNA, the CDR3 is TGTGCCAGCAGCCTTAGCGGGGGCCGAAACAATGAGCAGTTCTTC.

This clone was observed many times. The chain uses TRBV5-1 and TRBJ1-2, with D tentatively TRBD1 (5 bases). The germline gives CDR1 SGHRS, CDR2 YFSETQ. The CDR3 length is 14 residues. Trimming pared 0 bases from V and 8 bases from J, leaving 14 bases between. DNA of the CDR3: TGCGCCAGCAGCTTGGCCGGGGGTTTAGGAGGCTACACCTTC. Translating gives CASSLAGGLGGYTF.

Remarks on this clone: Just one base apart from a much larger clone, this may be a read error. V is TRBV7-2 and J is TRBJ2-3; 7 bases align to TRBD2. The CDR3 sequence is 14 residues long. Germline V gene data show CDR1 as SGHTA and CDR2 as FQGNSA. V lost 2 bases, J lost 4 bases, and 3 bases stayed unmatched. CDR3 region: CASSLFTSADTQYF. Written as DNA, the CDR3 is TGTGCCAGCAGCTTATTCACTAGCGCAGATACGCAGTATTTT.

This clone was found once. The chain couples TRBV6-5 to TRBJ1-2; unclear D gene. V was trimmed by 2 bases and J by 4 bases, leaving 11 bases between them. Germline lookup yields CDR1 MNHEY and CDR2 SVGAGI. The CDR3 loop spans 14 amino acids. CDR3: CASSYLQQSYGYTF. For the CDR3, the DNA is TGTGCCAGCAGTTACCTACAGCAGTCCTATGGCTACACCTTC.

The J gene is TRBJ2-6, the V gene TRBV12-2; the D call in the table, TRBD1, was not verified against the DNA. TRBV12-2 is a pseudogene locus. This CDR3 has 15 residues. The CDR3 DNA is TGTGCAAGTCGCCACAGGGGGCCGGGGGCCAACGTCCTGACTTTC. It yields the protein CASRHRGPGANVLTF.

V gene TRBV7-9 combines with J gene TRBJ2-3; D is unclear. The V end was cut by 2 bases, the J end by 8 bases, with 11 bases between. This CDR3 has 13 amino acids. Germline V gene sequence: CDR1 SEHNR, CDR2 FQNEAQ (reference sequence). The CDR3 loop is CASSLSGVSTQYF. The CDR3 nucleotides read TGTGCCAGCAGCTTAAGTGGTGTTAGTACGCAGTATTTT.

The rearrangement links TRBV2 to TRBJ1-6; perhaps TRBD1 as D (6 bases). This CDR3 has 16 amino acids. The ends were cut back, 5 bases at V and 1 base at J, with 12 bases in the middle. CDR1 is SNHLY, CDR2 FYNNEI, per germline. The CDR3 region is CASSHRVRSYNSPLHF. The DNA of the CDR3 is TGTGCCAGCAGTCACAGGGTTAGGTCCTATAATTCACCCCTCCACTTT.

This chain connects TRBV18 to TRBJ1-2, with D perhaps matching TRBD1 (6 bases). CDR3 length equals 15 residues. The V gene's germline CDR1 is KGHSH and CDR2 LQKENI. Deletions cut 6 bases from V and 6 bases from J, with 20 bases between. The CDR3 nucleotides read TGTGCCAGCTCTAAACCTCTTTGGGGGGCGAATGGCTACACCTTC. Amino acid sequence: CASSKPLWGANGYTF.

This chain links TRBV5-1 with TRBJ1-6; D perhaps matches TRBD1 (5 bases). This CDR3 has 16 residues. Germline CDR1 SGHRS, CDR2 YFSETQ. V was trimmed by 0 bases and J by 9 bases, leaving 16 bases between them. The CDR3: CASSLAGAKRGSPLHF. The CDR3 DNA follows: TGCGCCAGCAGCTTGGCCGGGGCTAAAAGGGGTTCACCCCTCCACTTT.

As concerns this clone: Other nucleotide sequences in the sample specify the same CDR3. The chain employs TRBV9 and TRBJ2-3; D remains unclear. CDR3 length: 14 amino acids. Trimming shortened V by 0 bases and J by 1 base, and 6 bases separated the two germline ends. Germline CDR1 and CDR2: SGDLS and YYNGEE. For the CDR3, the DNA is TGTGCCAGCAGCGTAGTTGGGGGCACAGATACGCAGTATTTT. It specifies CASSVVGGTDTQYF.

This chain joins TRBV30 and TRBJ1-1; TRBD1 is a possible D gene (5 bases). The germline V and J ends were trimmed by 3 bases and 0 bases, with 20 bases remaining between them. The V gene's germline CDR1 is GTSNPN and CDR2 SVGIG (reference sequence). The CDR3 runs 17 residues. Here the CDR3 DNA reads TGTGCCTGGAGCAACCGGGGGAGGGGCAAAATGAACACTGAAGCTTTCTTT. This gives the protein CAWSNRGRGKMNTEAFF.

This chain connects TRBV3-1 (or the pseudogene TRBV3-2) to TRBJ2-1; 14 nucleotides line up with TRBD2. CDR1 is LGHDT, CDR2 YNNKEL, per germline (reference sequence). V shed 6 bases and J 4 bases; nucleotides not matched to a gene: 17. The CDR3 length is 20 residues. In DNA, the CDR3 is TGTGCCAGCAGTCCCGCCCGACTAGCGGGGGGGCGGGGGCTATACAATGAGCAGTTCTTC. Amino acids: CASSPARLAGGRGLYNEQFF.

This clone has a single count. CDR3: CASSRGQGAWQETQYF. CDR3 nucleotides: TGTGCCAGCAGCCGCGGACAGGGGGCTTGGCAAGAGACCCAGTACTTC. V is TRBV3-1 (or the pseudogene TRBV3-2) and J is TRBJ2-5; TRBD1 agrees at 11 bases. Germline V gene sequence: CDR1 LGHDT, CDR2 YNNKEL (reference sequence). The junction had 6 bases not matched to a gene; V was cut back by 4 bases and J by 2 bases. This CDR3 is 16 amino acids long.

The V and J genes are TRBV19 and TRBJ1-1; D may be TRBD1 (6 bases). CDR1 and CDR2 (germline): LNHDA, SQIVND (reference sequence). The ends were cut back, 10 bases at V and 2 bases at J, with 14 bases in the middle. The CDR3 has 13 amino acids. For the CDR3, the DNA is TGTGCCACCCTTGACAGGTATAACACTGAAGCTTTCTTT. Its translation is CATLDRYNTEAFF.

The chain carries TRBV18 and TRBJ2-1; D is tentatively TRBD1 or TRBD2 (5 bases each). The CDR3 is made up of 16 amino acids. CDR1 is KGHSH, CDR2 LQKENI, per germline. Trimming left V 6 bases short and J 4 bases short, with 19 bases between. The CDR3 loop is CASSPSTGARYNEQFF. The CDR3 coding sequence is TGTGCCAGCTCTCCTTCAACCGGGGCTCGGTACAATGAGCAGTTCTTC.